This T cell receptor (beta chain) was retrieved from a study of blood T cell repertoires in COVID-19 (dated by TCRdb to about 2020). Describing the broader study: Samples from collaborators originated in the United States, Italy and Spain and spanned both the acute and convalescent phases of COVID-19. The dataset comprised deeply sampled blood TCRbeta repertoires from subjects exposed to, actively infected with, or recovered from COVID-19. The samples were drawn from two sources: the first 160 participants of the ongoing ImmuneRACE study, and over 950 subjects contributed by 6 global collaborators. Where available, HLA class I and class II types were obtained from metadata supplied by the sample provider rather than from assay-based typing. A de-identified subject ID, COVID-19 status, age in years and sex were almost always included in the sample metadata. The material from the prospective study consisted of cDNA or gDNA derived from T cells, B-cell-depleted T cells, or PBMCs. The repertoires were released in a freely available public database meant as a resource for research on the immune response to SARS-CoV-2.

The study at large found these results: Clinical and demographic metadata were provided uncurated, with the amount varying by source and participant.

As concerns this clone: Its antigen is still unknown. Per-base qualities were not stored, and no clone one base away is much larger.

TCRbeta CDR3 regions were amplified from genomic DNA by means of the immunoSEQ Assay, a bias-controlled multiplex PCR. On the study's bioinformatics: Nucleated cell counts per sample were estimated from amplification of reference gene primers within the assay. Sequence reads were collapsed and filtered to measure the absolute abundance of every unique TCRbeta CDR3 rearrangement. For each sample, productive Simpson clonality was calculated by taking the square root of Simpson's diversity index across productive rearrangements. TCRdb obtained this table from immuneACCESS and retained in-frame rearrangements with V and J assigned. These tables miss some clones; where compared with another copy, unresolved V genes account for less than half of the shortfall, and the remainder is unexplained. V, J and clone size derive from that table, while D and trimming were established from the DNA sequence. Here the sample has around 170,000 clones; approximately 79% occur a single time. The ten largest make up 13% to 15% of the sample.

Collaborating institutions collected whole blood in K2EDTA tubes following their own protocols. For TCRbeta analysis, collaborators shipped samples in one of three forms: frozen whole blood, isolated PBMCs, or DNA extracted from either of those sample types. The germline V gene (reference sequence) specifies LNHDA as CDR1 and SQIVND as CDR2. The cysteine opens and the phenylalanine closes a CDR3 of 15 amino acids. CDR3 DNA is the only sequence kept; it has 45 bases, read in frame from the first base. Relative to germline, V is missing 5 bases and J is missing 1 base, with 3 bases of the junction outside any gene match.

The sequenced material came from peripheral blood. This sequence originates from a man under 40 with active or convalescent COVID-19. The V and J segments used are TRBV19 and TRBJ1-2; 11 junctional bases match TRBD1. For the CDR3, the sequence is CASSVGTGGNYGYTF. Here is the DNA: TGTGCCAGTAGTGTAGGGACAGGGGGTAACTATGGCTACACCTTC. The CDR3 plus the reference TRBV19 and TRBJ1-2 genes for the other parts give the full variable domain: DGGITQSPKYLFRKEGQNVTLSCEQNLNHDAMYWYRQDPGQGLRLIYYSQIVNDFQKGDIAEGYSVSREKKESFPLTVTSAQKNPTAFYLCASSVGTGGNYGYTFGSGTRLTVV.